The present TCR beta chain was sequenced within a study of T-cell reconstitution after alpha-beta-depleted transplantation in children. A TCRbeta library incorporating unique molecular identifiers was prepared. TCRdb ran MiXCR on the PCR reads and lists one entry per CDR3 protein. Of 83,000 or so distinct CDR3 sequences detected, 7% to 10% appear once; the ten largest clones hold just under 7%. This clonotype was seen ten or more times. The source material was PBMCs from the stem cell graft donor, sampled from the stem cell graft. This receptor was obtained from a human donor who donated a stem cell graft to a child with congenital amegakaryocytic thrombocytopenia.

For the CDR3, the DNA is TGTGCCAGCAGCCGGGGGCCTGGAAACACCATATATTTT. It codes for CASSRGPGNTIYF. This chain joins TRBV7-2 and TRBJ1-3, with a possible D match to TRBD1 (6 bases). The V end lost 5 bases, the J end lost 2 bases, and 7 bases lay between the germline ends. Germline-derived CDR1 and CDR2 are SGHTA and FQGNSA. The CDR3 has 13 residues.